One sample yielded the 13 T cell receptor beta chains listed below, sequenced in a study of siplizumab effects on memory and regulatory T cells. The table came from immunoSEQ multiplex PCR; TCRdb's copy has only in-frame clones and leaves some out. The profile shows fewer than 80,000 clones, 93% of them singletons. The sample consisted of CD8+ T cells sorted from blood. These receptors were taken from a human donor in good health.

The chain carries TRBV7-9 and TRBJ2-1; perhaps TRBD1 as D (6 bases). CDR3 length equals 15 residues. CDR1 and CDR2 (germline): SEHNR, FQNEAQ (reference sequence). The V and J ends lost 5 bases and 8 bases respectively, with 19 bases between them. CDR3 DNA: TGTGCCAGCAGCCCAGGGCCTCAGGGGTTCGATGAGCAGTTCTTC. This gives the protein CASSPGPQGFDEQFF.

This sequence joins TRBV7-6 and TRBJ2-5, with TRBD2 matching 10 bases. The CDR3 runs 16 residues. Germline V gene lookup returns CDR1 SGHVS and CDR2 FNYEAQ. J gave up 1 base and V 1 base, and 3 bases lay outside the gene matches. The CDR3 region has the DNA TGTGCCAGCAGCTTAGTTCCTAGCGGGGGCCAAGAGACCCAGTACTTC. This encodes CASSLVPSGGQETQYF.

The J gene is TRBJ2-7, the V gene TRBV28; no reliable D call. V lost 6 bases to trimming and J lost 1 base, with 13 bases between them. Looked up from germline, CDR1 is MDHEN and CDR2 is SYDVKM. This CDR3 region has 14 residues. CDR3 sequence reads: CASSWRSLSYEQYF. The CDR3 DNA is TGTGCCAGCAGCTGGCGCTCTCTTTCCTACGAGCAGTACTTC.

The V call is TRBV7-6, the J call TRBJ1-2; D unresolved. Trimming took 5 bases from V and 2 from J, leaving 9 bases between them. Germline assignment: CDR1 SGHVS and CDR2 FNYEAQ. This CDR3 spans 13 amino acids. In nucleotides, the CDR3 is TGTGCCAGCAGCCCCGCGGGCAACTATGGCTACACCTTC. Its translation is CASSPAGNYGYTF.

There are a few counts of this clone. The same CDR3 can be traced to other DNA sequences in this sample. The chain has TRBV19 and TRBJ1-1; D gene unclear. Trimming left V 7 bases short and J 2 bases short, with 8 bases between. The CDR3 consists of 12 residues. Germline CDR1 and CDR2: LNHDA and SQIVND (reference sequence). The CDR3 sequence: CASTPGNTEAFF. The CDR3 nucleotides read TGTGCCAGTACTCCAGGTAACACTGAAGCTTTCTTT.

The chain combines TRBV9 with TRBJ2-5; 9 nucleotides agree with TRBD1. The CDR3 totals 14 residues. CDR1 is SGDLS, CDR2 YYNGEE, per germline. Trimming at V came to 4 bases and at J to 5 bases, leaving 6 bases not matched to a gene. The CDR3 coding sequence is TGTGCCAGCAGCTCCACAGGGGGCAGTGAGACCCAGTACTTC. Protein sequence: CASSSTGGSETQYF.

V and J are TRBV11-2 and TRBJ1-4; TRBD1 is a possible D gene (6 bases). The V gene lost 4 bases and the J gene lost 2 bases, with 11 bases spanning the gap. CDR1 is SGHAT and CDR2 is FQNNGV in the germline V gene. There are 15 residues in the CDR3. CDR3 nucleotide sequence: TGTGCCAGCAGCTCTTTACAGGGTACTAATGAAAAACTGTTTTTT. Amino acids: CASSSLQGTNEKLFF.

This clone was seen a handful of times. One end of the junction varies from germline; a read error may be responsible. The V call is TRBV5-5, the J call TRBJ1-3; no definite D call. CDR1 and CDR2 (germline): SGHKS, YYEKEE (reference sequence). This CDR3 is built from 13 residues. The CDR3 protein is CASSLGTEVGRDF. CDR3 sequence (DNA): TGTGCCAGCAGCTTGGGCACAGAGGTAGGACGGGATTTT.

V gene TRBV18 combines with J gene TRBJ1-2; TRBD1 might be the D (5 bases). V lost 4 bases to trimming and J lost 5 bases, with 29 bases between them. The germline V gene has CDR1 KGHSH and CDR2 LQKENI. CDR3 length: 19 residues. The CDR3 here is CASSRVGGPSGQGSYGYTF. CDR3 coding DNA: TGTGCCAGCTCACGGGTAGGAGGTCCTTCGGGTCAGGGAAGTTATGGCTACACCTTC.

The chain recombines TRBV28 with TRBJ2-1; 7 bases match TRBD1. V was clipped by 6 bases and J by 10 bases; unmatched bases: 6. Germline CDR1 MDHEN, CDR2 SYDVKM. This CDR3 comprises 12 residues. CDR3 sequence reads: CASSVQGTEQFF. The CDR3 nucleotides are TGTGCCAGCAGCGTACAGGGGACGGAGCAGTTCTTC. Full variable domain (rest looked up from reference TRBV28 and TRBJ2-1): DVKVTQSSRYLVKRTGEKVFLECVQDMDHENMFWYRQDPGLGLRLIYFSYDVKMKEKGDIPEGYSVSREKKERFSLILESASTNQTSMYLCASSVQGTEQFFGPGTRLTVL.

CDR3 DNA sequence: TGTGCCAGTAGTATAATGGGGTACAGCACAGATACGCAGTATTTT. It encodes CASSIMGYSTDTQYF. V and J are TRBV19 and TRBJ2-3; no clear D gene. Germline CDR1 and CDR2: LNHDA and SQIVND (reference sequence). CDR3 length: 15 residues. The V end was cut by 2 bases, the J end by 0 bases, with 9 bases between.

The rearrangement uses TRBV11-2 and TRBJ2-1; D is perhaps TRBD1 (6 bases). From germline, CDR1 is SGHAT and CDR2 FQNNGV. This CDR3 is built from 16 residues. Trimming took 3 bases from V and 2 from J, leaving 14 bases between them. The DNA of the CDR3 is TGTGCCAGCAGCTTTAGCCGGGACAAGCCCTACAATGAGCAGTTCTTC. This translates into CASSFSRDKPYNEQFF.

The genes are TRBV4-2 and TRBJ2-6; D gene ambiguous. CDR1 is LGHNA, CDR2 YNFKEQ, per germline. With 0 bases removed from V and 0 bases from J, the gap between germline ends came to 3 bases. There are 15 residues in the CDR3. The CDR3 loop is CASSQDSSGANVLTF. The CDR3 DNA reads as TGTGCCAGCAGCCAAGACAGCTCTGGGGCCAACGTCCTGACTTTC.